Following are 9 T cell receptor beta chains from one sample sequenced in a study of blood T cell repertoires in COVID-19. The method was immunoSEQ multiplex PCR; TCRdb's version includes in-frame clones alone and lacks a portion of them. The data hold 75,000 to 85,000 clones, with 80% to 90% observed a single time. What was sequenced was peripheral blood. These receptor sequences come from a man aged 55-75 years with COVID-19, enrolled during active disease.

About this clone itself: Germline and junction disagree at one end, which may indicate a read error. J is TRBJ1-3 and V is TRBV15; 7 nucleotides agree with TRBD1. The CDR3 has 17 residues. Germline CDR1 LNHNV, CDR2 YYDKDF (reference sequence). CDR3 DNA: TGTGCCATCAGCAGAGACAAGGGAGACAGGGAGCGAAACACCATATATTTT. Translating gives CAISRDKGDRERNTIYF.

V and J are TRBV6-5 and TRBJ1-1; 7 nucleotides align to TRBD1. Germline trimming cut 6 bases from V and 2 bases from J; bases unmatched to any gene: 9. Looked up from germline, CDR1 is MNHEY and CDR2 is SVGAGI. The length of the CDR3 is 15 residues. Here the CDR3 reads CASRPTGTENTEAFF. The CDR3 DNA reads TGTGCCAGCAGACCAACCGGGACAGAAAACACTGAAGCTTTCTTT.

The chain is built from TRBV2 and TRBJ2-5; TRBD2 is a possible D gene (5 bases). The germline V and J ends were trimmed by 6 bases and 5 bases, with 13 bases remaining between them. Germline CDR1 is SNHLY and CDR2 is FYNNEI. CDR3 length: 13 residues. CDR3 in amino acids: CASSRTLLETQYF. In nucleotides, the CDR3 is TGTGCCAGCAGCCGGACTCTACTGGAGACCCAGTACTTC. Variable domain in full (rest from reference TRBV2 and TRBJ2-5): EPEVTQTPSHQVTQMGQEVILRCVPISNHLYFYWYRQILGQKVEFLVSFYNNEISEKSEIFDDQFSVERPDGSNFTLKIRSTKLEDSAMYFCASSRTLLETQYFGPGTRLLVL.

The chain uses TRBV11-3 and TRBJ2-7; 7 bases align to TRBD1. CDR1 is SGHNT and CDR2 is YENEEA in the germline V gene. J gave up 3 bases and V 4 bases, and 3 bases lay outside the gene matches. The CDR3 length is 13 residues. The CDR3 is CASSYRGGYEQYF. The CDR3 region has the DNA TGTGCCAGCAGCTACAGGGGCGGCTACGAGCAGTACTTC.

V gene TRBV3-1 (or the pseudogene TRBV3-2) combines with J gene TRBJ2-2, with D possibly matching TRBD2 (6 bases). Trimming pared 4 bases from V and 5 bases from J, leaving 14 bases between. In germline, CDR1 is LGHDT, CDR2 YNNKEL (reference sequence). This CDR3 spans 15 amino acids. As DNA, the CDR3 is TGTGCCAGCAGCCGGGACTTAGAAGGGACCGGGGAGCTGTTTTTT. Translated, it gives CASSRDLEGTGELFF.

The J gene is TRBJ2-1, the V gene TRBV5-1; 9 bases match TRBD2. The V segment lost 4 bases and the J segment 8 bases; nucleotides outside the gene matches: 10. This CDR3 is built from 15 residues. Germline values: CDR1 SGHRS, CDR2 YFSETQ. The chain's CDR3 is CASSLTSGSRDEQFF. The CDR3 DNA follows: TGCGCCAGCAGCCTGACTAGCGGATCAAGGGATGAGCAGTTCTTC.

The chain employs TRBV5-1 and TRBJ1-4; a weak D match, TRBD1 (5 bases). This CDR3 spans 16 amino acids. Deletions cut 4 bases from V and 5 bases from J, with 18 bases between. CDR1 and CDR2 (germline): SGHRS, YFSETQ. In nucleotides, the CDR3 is TGCGCCAGCAGCGTGGGGGACGGGGGACGGAATGAAAAACTGTTTTTT. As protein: CASSVGDGGRNEKLFF.

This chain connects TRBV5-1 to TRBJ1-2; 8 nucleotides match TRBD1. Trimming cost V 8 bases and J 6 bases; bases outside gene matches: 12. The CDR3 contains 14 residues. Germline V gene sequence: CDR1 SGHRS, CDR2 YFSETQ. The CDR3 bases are TGCGCCAGTAGTAACAGGGGGTCGTTTCATGGCTACACCTTC. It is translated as CASSNRGSFHGYTF.

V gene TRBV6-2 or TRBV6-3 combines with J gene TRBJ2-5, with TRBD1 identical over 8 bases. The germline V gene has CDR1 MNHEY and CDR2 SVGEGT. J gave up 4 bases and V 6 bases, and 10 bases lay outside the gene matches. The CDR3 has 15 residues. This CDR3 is CASRPQTGARETQYF. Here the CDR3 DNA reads TGTGCCAGCAGGCCTCAGACAGGGGCGCGAGAGACCCAGTACTTC.